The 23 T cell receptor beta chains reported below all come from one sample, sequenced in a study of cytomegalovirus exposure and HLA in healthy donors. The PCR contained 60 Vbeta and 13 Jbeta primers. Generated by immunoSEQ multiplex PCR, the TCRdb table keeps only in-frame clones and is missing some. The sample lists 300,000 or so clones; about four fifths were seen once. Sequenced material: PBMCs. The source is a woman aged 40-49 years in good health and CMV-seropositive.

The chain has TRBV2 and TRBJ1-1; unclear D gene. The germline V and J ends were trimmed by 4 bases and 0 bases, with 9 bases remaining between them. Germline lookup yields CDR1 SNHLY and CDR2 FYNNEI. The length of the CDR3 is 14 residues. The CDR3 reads CASSVKHMNTEAFF. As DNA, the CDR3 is TGTGCCAGCAGTGTTAAACATATGAACACTGAAGCTTTCTTT.

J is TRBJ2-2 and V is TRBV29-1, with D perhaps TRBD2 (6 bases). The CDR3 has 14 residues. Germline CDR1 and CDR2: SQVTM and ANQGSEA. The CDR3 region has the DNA TGCAGGGTAGGGAGGCCCGCGAACACCGGGGAGCTGTTTTTT. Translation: CRVGRPANTGELFF.

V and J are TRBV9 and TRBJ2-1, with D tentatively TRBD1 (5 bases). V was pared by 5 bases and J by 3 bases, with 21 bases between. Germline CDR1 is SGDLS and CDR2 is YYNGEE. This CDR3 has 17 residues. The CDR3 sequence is CASRVRGWGRSYNEQFF. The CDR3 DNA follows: TGTGCCAGCAGAGTAAGGGGATGGGGCCGAAGCTACAATGAGCAGTTCTTC.

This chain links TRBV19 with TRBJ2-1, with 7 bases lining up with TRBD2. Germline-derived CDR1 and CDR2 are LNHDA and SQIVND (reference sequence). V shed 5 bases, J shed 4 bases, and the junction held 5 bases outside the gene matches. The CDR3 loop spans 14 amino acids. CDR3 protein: CASSVRELYNEQFF. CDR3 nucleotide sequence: TGTGCCAGTAGTGTGCGGGAGCTTTACAATGAGCAGTTCTTC.

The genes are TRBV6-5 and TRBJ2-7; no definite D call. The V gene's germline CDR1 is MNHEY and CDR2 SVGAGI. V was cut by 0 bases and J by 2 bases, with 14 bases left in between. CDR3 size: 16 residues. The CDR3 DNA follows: TGTGCCAGCAGTTACTCGTCCGGAACAGTAACCTACGAGCAGTACTTC. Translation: CASSYSSGTVTYEQYF.

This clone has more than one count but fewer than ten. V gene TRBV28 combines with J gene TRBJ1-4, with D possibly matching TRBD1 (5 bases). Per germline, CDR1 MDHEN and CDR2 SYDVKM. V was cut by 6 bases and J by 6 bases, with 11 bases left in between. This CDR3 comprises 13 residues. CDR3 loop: CASSLSRDEKLFF. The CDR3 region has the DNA TGTGCCAGCAGCCTCAGCAGGGATGAAAAACTGTTTTTT.

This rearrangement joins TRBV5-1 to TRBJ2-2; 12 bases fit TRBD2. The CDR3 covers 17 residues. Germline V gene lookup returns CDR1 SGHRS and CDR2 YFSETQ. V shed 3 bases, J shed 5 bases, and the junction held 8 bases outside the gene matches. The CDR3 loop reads CASSSGLAGSGTGELFF. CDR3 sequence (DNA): TGCGCCAGCAGCTCGGGACTAGCGGGCTCGGGGACCGGGGAGCTGTTTTTT.

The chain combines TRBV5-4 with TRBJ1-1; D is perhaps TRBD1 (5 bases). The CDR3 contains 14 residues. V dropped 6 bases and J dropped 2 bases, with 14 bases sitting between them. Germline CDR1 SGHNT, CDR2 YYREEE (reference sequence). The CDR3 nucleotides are TGTGCCAGCACCCCCCCAGGGCAAAACACTGAAGCTTTCTTT. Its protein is CASTPPGQNTEAFF.

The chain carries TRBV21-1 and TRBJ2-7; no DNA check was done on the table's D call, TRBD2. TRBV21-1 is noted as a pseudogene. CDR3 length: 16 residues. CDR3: CASGGSWAVSSYEQYF. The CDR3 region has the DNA TGTGCCAGCGGAGGGAGCTGGGCGGTTAGCTCCTACGAGCAGTACTTC.

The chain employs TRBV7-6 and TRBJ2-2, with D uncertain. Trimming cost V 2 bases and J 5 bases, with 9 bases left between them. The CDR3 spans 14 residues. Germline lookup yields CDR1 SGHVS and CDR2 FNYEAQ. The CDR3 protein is CASSLRLTTGELFF. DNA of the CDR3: TGTGCCAGCAGCTTACGACTGACTACCGGGGAGCTGTTTTTT.

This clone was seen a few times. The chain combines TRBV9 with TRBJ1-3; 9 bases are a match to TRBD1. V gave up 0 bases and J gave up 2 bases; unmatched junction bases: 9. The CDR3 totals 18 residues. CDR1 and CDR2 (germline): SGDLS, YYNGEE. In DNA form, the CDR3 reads TGTGCCAGCAGCGTAGTCCCGGGACAGGGTCCCACTGGAAACACCATATATTTT. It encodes CASSVVPGQGPTGNTIYF.

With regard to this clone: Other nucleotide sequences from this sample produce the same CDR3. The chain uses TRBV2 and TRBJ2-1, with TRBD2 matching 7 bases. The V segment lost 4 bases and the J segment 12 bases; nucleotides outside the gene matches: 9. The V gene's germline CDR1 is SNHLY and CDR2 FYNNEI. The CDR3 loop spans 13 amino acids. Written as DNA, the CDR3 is TGTGCCAGCAGTGGAGAAGCGGGGCTCGGGCAGTTCTTC. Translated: CASSGEAGLGQFF.

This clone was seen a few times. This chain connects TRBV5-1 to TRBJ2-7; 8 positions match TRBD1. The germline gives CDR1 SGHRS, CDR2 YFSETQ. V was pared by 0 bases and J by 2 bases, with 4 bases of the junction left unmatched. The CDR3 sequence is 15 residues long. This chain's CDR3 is CASSLDGQGAYEQYF. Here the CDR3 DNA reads TGCGCCAGCAGCTTGGACGGACAGGGAGCCTACGAGCAGTACTTC.

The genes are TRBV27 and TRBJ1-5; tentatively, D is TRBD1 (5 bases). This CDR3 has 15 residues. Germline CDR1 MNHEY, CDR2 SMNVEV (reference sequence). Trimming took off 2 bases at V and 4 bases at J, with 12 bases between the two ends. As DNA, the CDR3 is TGTGCCAGCAGTTTACAGTCAGGGATGAATCAGCCCCAGCATTTT. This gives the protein CASSLQSGMNQPQHF.

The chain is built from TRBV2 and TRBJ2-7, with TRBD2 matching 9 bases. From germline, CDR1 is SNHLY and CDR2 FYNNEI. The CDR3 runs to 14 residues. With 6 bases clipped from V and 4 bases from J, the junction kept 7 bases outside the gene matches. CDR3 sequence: CASRTGTSTYEQYF. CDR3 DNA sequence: TGTGCCAGCAGGACCGGGACTAGCACTTACGAGCAGTACTTC.

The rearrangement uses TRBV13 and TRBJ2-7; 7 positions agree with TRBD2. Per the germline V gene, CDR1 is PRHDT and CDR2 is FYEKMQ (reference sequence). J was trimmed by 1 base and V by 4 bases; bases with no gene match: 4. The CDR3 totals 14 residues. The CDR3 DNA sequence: TGTGCCAGCAGCTCACTAGCGAGATCCTACGAGCAGTACTTC. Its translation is CASSSLARSYEQYF.

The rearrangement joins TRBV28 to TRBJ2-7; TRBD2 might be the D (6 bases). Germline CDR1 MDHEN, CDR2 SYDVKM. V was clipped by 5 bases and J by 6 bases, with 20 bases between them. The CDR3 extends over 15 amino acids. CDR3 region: CASSPRGSGIREQYF. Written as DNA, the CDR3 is TGTGCCAGCAGTCCTCGGGGGTCGGGGATACGCGAGCAGTACTTC. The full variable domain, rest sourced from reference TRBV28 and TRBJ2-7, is DVKVTQSSRYLVKRTGEKVFLECVQDMDHENMFWYRQDPGLGLRLIYFSYDVKMKEKGDIPEGYSVSREKKERFSLILESASTNQTSMYLCASSPRGSGIREQYFGPGTRLTVT.

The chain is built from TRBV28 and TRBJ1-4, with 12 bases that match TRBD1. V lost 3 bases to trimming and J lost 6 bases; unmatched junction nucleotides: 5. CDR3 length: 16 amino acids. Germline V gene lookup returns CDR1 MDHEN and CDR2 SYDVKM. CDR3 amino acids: CASSFSGTGGDEKLFF. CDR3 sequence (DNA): TGTGCCAGCAGTTTTTCCGGGACAGGGGGCGATGAAAAACTGTTTTTT.

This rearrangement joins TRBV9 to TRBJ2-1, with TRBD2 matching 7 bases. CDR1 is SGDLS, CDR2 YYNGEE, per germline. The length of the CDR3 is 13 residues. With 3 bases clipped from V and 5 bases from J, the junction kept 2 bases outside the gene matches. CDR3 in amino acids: CASSGLADNEQFF. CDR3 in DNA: TGTGCCAGCAGCGGGCTAGCGGACAATGAGCAGTTCTTC.

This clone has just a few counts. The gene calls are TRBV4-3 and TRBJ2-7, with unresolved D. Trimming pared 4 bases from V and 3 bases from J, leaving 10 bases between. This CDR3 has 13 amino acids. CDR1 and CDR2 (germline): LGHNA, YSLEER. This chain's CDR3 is CASSLYRGYEQYF. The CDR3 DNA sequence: TGCGCCAGCAGCCTTTATAGAGGCTACGAGCAGTACTTC.

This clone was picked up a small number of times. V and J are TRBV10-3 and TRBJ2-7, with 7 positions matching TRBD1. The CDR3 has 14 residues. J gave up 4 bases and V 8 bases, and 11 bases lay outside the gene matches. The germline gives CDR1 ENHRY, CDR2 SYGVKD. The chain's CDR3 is CAISKEGAAYEQYF. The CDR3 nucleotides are TGTGCCATCTCCAAAGAGGGGGCGGCATACGAGCAGTACTTC.

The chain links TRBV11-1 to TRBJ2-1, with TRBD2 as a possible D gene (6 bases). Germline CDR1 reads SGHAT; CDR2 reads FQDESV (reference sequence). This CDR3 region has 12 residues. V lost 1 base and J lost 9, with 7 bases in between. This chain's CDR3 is CASSLGTTEQFF. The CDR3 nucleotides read TGTGCCAGCAGCTTAGGGACTACTGAGCAGTTCTTC.

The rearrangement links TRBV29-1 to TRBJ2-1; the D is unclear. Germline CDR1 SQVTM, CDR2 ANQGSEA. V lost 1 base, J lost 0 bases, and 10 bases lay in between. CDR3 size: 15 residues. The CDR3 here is CSVEGQVGSYNEQFF. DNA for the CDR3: TGCAGCGTTGAAGGGCAGGTGGGCTCCTACAATGAGCAGTTCTTC.